A single sample gave rise to the 22 T cell receptor beta chains below, sequenced in a study of T cell responses to AZD1222 COVID-19 vaccine. The data were produced by immunoSEQ multiplex PCR, yet TCRdb's version contains in-frame clones alone and is incomplete. The table includes approximately 120,000 clones, about 93% detected once. The sequenced sample was peripheral blood, obtained on day 0 of AZD1222 vaccination. The receptors derive from an adult in good health.

The chain couples TRBV11-2 to TRBJ2-1; D is perhaps TRBD1 or TRBD2 (5 bases each). This CDR3 has 14 amino acids. V was trimmed by 0 bases and J by 7 bases, leaving 10 bases between them. Germline V CDR1 and CDR2: SGHAT, FQNNGV. In DNA, the CDR3 is TGTGCCAGCAGCTTAGATCCAGGGAGAAATGAGCAGTTCTTC. This sequence encodes CASSLDPGRNEQFF.

The table lists this clone with a count of one. The chain links TRBV11-3 to TRBJ2-3, with D possibly being TRBD2 (5 bases). The CDR3 contains 14 residues. Trimming left V 3 bases short and J 2 bases short, with 9 bases between. In germline, CDR1 is SGHNT, CDR2 YENEEA. The CDR3 region is CASSFGGNTDTQYF. The CDR3 DNA follows: TGTGCCAGCAGCTTTGGAGGTAACACAGATACGCAGTATTTT.

The rearrangement joins TRBV2 to TRBJ2-7; maybe TRBD1 (5 bases). The CDR3 spans 15 residues. CDR1 and CDR2 (germline): SNHLY, FYNNEI. The V end lost 1 base, the J end lost 1 base, and 11 bases lay between the germline ends. The CDR3 spells CASSEVGRASYEQYF. The CDR3 coding sequence is TGTGCCAGCAGTGAAGTCGGCAGGGCATCCTACGAGCAGTACTTC. The variable domain in full, completed from reference TRBV2 and TRBJ2-7, reads EPEVTQTPSHQVTQMGQEVILRCVPISNHLYFYWYRQILGQKVEFLVSFYNNEISEKSEIFDDQFSVERPDGSNFTLKIRSTKLEDSAMYFCASSEVGRASYEQYFGPGTRLTVT.

The CDR3 DNA reads TGTGCCAGCAGCTTGGGGACAGGGCTTGAAACAGATACGCAGTATTTT. Protein product: CASSLGTGLETDTQYF. This chain joins TRBV11-3 and TRBJ2-3; 9 nucleotides line up with TRBD1. Germline CDR1 reads SGHNT; CDR2 reads YENEEA. The CDR3 runs 16 residues. The junction had 7 bases not matched to a gene; V was cut back by 3 bases and J by 3 bases.

This clone was counted only a few times. The chain joins TRBV3-1 (or the pseudogene TRBV3-2) to TRBJ1-6; D gene unclear. The germline V gene encodes CDR1 LGHDT and CDR2 YNNKEL (reference sequence). The CDR3 length is 14 residues. V lost 2 bases and J lost 5, with 7 bases in between. CDR3 DNA: TGTGCCAGCAGCCAAAGGGATCATAATTCACCCCTCCACTTT. The encoded protein is CASSQRDHNSPLHF.

The rearrangement joins TRBV5-4 to TRBJ1-2; 7 bases map to TRBD1. After removal of 0 bases from V and 3 bases from J, the junction contained 17 bases not matched to a gene. The germline gives CDR1 SGHNT, CDR2 YYREEE (reference sequence). This CDR3 region has 19 residues. The CDR3 DNA sequence: TGTGCCAGCAGCTTGGTGGGAAGACAGACAGGGAAGGGCTACTATGGCTACACCTTC. Protein product: CASSLVGRQTGKGYYGYTF. Based on the CDR3 plus reference TRBV5-4 and TRBJ1-2, the full variable domain is ETGVTQSPTHLIKTRGQQVTLRCSSQSGHNTVSWYQQALGQGPQFIFQYYREEENGRGNFPPRFSGLQFPNYSSELNVNALELDDSALYLCASSLVGRQTGKGYYGYTFGSGTRLTVV.

The CDR3 DNA is TGTGCCAGCAGTTGGGCCCAGGGGGGCTACACCTTC. Its translation: CASSWAQGGYTF. The gene calls are TRBV2 and TRBJ1-2, with a tentative D call TRBD1 (6 bases). Per the germline V gene, CDR1 is SNHLY and CDR2 is FYNNEI. Deletions cut 5 bases from V and 8 bases from J, with 12 bases between. The CDR3 consists of 12 residues.

V gene TRBV27 combines with J gene TRBJ1-6; D remains ambiguous. Germline V lookup: CDR1 MNHEY, CDR2 SMNVEV (reference sequence). There are 14 residues in the CDR3. V was shortened by 3 bases and J by 7 bases, with 10 bases between the two germline ends. CDR3 nucleotide sequence: TGTGCCAGCAGTTTCCGGCAGTTCAATTCACCCCTCCACTTT. It specifies CASSFRQFNSPLHF.

This clone has just one count. This chain uses TRBV5-1 with TRBJ2-1; D is ambiguous. V dropped 4 bases and J dropped 10 bases, with 15 bases sitting between them. Germline values: CDR1 SGHRS, CDR2 YFSETQ. The length of the CDR3 is 13 residues. In DNA, the CDR3 is TGCGCCAGCAGCCACTTAAACGGTGACGAGCAGTTCTTC. This codes for CASSHLNGDEQFF.

The genes are TRBV11-3 and TRBJ2-5, with a tentative D call TRBD1 (5 bases). In germline, CDR1 is SGHNT, CDR2 YENEEA. Trimming removed 5 bases from V and 5 bases from J, with 12 bases in between. CDR3 length: 13 residues. CDR3 nucleotide sequence: TGTGCCAGCAGCCTGGACACATCCGAGACCCAGTACTTC. It yields the protein CASSLDTSETQYF.

This clone was seen more than once but under ten times. The genes are TRBV19 and TRBJ1-6; TRBD1 might be the D (5 bases). The V gene's germline CDR1 is LNHDA and CDR2 SQIVND (reference sequence). CDR3 size: 14 residues. Trimming took 8 bases from V and 5 from J, leaving 13 bases between them. This chain's CDR3 is CASSTGGNNSPLHF. The CDR3 DNA reads TGTGCCAGTTCGACCGGGGGTAATAATTCACCCCTCCACTTT.

This rearrangement joins TRBV12-3 or TRBV12-4 to TRBJ2-5; possibly TRBD2 for D (5 bases). This CDR3 region has 12 residues. The V end was cut by 5 bases, the J end by 5 bases, with 9 bases between. In DNA, the CDR3 is TGTGCCAGCAGTCAGACGGGGGAGACCCAGTACTTC. Translation: CASSQTGETQYF.

The V gene is TRBV18, the J gene TRBJ2-5; possibly TRBD2 for D (5 bases). Germline V gene sequence: CDR1 KGHSH, CDR2 LQKENI. V shed 2 bases and J shed 3 bases, with 10 bases lying between them. This CDR3 is 14 amino acids long. The CDR3 protein is CASSPTLGEETQYF. Here the CDR3 DNA reads TGTGCCAGCTCACCAACCCTCGGGGAAGAGACCCAGTACTTC.

The V gene is TRBV3-1 (or the pseudogene TRBV3-2), the J gene TRBJ1-5, with D hard to call. Germline CDR1 reads LGHDT; CDR2 reads YNNKEL (reference sequence). This CDR3 is built from 15 residues. The V and J ends lost 0 bases and 0 bases respectively, with 6 bases between them. The DNA for the CDR3 is TGTGCCAGCAGCCAAGAGGGTGTTAGCAATCAGCCCCAGCATTTT. It codes for CASSQEGVSNQPQHF.

The V gene is TRBV2, the J gene TRBJ1-2, with 7 bases that match TRBD1. CDR3 length equals 15 residues. Trimming cost V 2 bases and J 6 bases; bases outside gene matches: 9. Germline V gives CDR1 SNHLY, CDR2 FYNNEI. The DNA for the CDR3 is TGTGCCAGCAGTGAAAAATTCAGGGGGAAGGATGGCTACACCTTC. As protein: CASSEKFRGKDGYTF.

A single count supports this clone. V gene TRBV4-1 combines with J gene TRBJ2-7, with TRBD2 matching 12 bases. The J segment lost 3 bases and the V segment lost 3 bases, leaving 6 bases of the junction unmatched. This CDR3 spans 16 amino acids. Germline V lookup: CDR1 MGHRA, CDR2 YSYEKL. This CDR3 reads CASSQPTSGGSYEQYF. The CDR3 DNA is TGCGCCAGCAGCCAGCCGACTAGCGGGGGTAGCTACGAGCAGTACTTC.

CDR3 in DNA: TGTGCCAGCGGCAGTTCGGGGACAGCCAGGCCCCAGCATTTT. Protein: CASGSSGTARPQHF. V gene TRBV28 combines with J gene TRBJ1-5, with 7 bases identical to TRBD1. V lost 8 bases, J lost 9 bases, and 13 bases stayed unmatched. Germline V CDR1 and CDR2: MDHEN, SYDVKM. CDR3 length: 14 amino acids.

The genes are TRBV5-4 and TRBJ2-3, with 7 bases fitting TRBD2. Germline CDR1 SGHNT, CDR2 YYREEE (reference sequence). After removal of 4 bases from V and 6 bases from J, the junction contained 14 bases not matched to a gene. The CDR3 sequence is 16 residues long. Here the CDR3 reads CASSTLRAGRRDTQYF. The CDR3 bases are TGTGCCAGCAGCACCCTAAGAGCGGGGCGCCGGGATACGCAGTATTTT.

With regard to this clone: The sample holds other DNA sequences that translate to the same CDR3. The chain joins TRBV5-8 to TRBJ1-2; 7 nucleotides agree with TRBD1. The CDR3 is 15 amino acids. V trimming: 0 bases; J trimming: 3 bases; junction bases outside the gene matches: 5. CDR1 and CDR2 from the germline V gene are SGHTS and YDEGEE. CDR3: CASSLGQGSYYGYTF. The DNA of the CDR3 is TGTGCCAGCAGCTTGGGACAGGGTTCGTACTATGGCTACACCTTC. The variable domain in full, with the rest retrieved from reference TRBV5-8 and TRBJ1-2, is EAGVTQSPTHLIKTRGQQATLRCSPISGHTSVYWYQQALGLGLQFLLWYDEGEERNRGNFPPRFSGRQFPNYSSELNVNALELEDSALYLCASSLGQGSYYGYTFGSGTRLTVV.

This chain links TRBV15 with TRBJ2-2, with D possibly matching TRBD2 (5 bases). The CDR3 length is 16 residues. V was trimmed by 0 bases and J by 0 bases, leaving 8 bases between them. Germline V lookup: CDR1 LNHNV, CDR2 YYDKDF (reference sequence). CDR3 nucleotide sequence: TGTGCCACCAGCAGAGATCCACTAGCGAACACCGGGGAGCTGTTTTTT. Protein sequence: CATSRDPLANTGELFF.

The rearrangement joins TRBV7-2 to TRBJ1-2; tentatively, D is TRBD1 (5 bases). CDR1 and CDR2 (germline): SGHTA, FQGNSA. The CDR3 runs 14 residues. The V and J ends lost 4 bases and 0 bases respectively, with 9 bases between them. The CDR3 reads CASSSLTANYGYTF. DNA for the CDR3: TGTGCCAGCAGCTCTCTGACAGCTAACTATGGCTACACCTTC.

V usage is TRBV7-9 and J usage is TRBJ2-6; D remains unclear. Trimming took 3 bases from V and 3 from J, leaving 0 bases between them. From germline, CDR1 is SEHNR and CDR2 FQNEAQ (reference sequence). This CDR3 is 12 amino acids long. CDR3 coding DNA: TGTGCCAGCAGCTTTGGGGCCAACGTCCTGACTTTC. Its translation: CASSFGANVLTF.